The clone carrying this TCR beta chain has a handful of counts. What it binds is not known. The data stem from a study of vaccination and CD4 T cells after COVID-19. About the study: Mild disease affected under 10 convalescent patients and severe disease one, all SARS-CoV-2 positive by nasal swab PCR. Each person enrolled got two BNT162b2 or mRNA-1273 vaccine doses. Stimuli were overlapping spike peptide pools of SARS-CoV-2 and three common cold coronaviruses (HCoV-NL63, HCoV-OC43, HCoV-229E).

Cultured CD4+ T-cell DNA underwent Oncomine TCR Beta short-read sequencing. MiXCR, applied by TCRdb to the PCR reads, yields one record per CDR3 protein. The table records about 11,000 distinct CDR3 sequences, 64% of them present only once. CDR1 and CDR2 from the germline V gene are SGHTS and YDEGEE. Trimming stripped 1 base from V and 8 bases from J, with 15 bases between. The CDR3 is 14 residues long. As for treatment: roughly ten-day PBMC culture with coronavirus spike peptide pools or control peptides (ViraFEST assay). Culture proceeded for around 11 days, and CD4+ T cells were then isolated by negative selection.

The receptor's source is a human donor who had recovered from COVID-19. The sequenced material came from CD4+ T cells from blood, cultured in vitro. The chain has TRBV5-8 and TRBJ1-2; D remains unclear. The CDR3 loop is CASSLYRAWRGYTF. The DNA of the CDR3 is TGTGCCAGCAGCTTGTACCGGGCCTGGAGGGGCTACACCTTC.